Shown below are 28 T cell receptor beta chains from a single sample sequenced in a study of shared clonotypes between healthy human individuals (dated by TCRdb to the early 2020s). Library construction relied on the immunoSEQ multiplex PCR assay. Held by TCRdb, this immuneACCESS table contains in-frame sequences only and omits some clones. Under half of the omission traces to an unresolved V gene where checked; the cause of the rest is unknown. The sample records about 180,000 clones, approximately 92% of which are singletons. The biggest ten clones account for around 0.067% of the sample. The sequenced material came from naive CD4+ T cells sorted from blood. What the cell subset or site label conveys for this sample: CD45RA+ positively selected. Receptor source: a woman aged 30 to 39 in good health.

The gene calls are TRBV25-1 and TRBJ2-3; 8 bases are shared with TRBD1. The CDR3 spans 15 residues. Germline V gene lookup returns CDR1 MGHDK and CDR2 SYGVNS. V gave up 3 bases and J gave up 2 bases; unmatched junction bases: 4. For the CDR3, the DNA is TGTGCCAGCAGTGAGACAGGGGTCCCCACAGATACGCAGTATTTT. Translated: CASSETGVPTDTQYF.

CDR3 amino acids: CATSITPNTEAFF. The CDR3 nucleotides read TGTGCCACCAGCATAACACCGAACACTGAAGCTTTCTTT. The chain has TRBV15 and TRBJ1-1, with D unclear. Trimming pared 4 bases from V and 1 base from J, leaving 7 bases between. Per the germline V gene, CDR1 is LNHNV and CDR2 is YYDKDF (reference sequence). CDR3 length: 13 residues. Complete variable domain (other parts from reference TRBV15 and TRBJ1-1): DAMVIQNPRYQVTQFGKPVTLSCSQTLNHNVMYWYQQKSSQAPKLLFHYYDKDFNNEADTPDNFQSRRPNTSFCFLDIRSPGLGDTAMYLCATSITPNTEAFFGQGTRLTVV.

This sequence joins TRBV10-2 and TRBJ2-7; 15 positions match TRBD2. Germline CDR1 and CDR2: WSHSY and SAAADI. This CDR3 is built from 15 residues. The V gene end was trimmed by 6 bases and the J gene end by 7 bases; junction bases not matched to a gene: 7. The CDR3 loop is CASRGGTSGRWEQYF. The CDR3 nucleotides are TGCGCCAGCAGGGGCGGGACTAGCGGGAGGTGGGAGCAGTACTTC.

This clone was seen only once. This chain joins TRBV14 and TRBJ1-5; D is unresolved. The V gene lost 0 bases and the J gene lost 3 bases, with 15 bases spanning the gap. CDR3 length equals 17 residues. CDR1 is SGHDN, CDR2 FVKESK, per germline. Here the CDR3 DNA reads TGTGCCAGCAGCCAAGAATGGAGAACCAGTCCCAATCAGCCCCAGCATTTT. Translating it yields CASSQEWRTSPNQPQHF.

This chain links TRBV9 with TRBJ2-7, with unresolved D. The CDR3 has 15 amino acids. V was pared by 4 bases and J by 2 bases, with 16 bases between. Germline V gene sequence: CDR1 SGDLS, CDR2 YYNGEE. CDR3 loop: CASSPRAAVAYEQYF. The CDR3 bases are TGTGCCAGCAGCCCTAGAGCAGCTGTGGCCTACGAGCAGTACTTC. The full variable domain, completed using reference TRBV9 and TRBJ2-7, is DSGVTQTPKHLITATGQRVTLRCSPRSGDLSVYWYQQSLDQGLQFLIQYYNGEERAKGNILERFSAQQFPDLHSELNLSSLELGDSALYFCASSPRAAVAYEQYFGPGTRLTVT.

The chain combines TRBV5-1 with TRBJ2-1, with 8 bases that match TRBD2. Germline V gene data show CDR1 as SGHRS and CDR2 as YFSETQ. CDR3 length: 17 residues. V lost 4 bases and J lost 0; bases outside the gene matches: 9. The CDR3 DNA follows: TGCGCCAGCAGCGTCTATAGCGGGACAACCTCCTACAATGAGCAGTTCTTC. Its translation: CASSVYSGTTSYNEQFF.

This sequence joins TRBV6-1 and TRBJ1-5; TRBD1 matches at 9 bases. The CDR3 consists of 15 residues. CDR1 MNHNS and CDR2 SASEGT come from the germline V gene. The V and J ends lost 8 bases and 6 bases, in that order; junction bases with no gene match: 11. CDR3 sequence (DNA): TGTGCCAGCTCCACAGGGGGCGGGACCGGTCAGCCCCAGCATTTT. The encoded protein is CASSTGGGTGQPQHF.

V usage is TRBV6-4 and J usage is TRBJ1-6; perhaps TRBD1 as D (6 bases). V was clipped by 2 bases and J by 9 bases, with 14 bases between them. Per germline, CDR1 MRHNA and CDR2 SNTAGT. The CDR3 consists of 15 residues. The CDR3 DNA reads as TGTGCCAGCAGTGACCTGGGGGGCGCATCTTCACCCCTCCACTTT. Translated: CASSDLGGASSPLHF.

The V call is TRBV7-3, the J call TRBJ2-6; the D gene could be TRBD1 or TRBD2 (5 bases each). Trimming took 0 bases from V and 0 from J, leaving 9 bases between them. The CDR3 is made up of 17 amino acids. Germline V gene lookup returns CDR1 SGHTA and CDR2 FQGTGA. The CDR3 loop reads CASSLTGVSSGANVLTF. The CDR3 region has the DNA TGTGCCAGCAGCTTAACGGGGGTCAGCTCTGGGGCCAACGTCCTGACTTTC.

The genes are TRBV5-1 and TRBJ2-7; 9 bases agree with TRBD1. The germline gives CDR1 SGHRS, CDR2 YFSETQ. The CDR3 length is 14 residues. Trimming took 0 bases from V and 9 from J; bases not matched to a gene: 7. The CDR3 protein is CASSLVGQGSWQYF. The CDR3 DNA sequence: TGCGCCAGCAGCTTGGTGGGACAGGGAAGTTGGCAGTACTTC.

The rearrangement links TRBV21-1 to TRBJ1-2. TRBV21-1 is a known pseudogene. CDR3 length: 15 amino acids. CDR3 sequence: CASSGPGLPTGGYTF. CDR3 DNA: TGTGCCAGCAGCGGACCGGGACTTCCCACGGGTGGCTACACCTTC.

The chain links TRBV9 to TRBJ2-4; TRBD1 matches at 11 bases. The CDR3 spans 16 residues. J gave up 4 bases and V 4 bases, and 7 bases lay outside the gene matches. The germline V gene has CDR1 SGDLS and CDR2 YYNGEE. Written as DNA, the CDR3 is TGTGCCAGCAGCCCCAGGACAGGGGGCGTTAAAAACATTCAGTACTTC. Translation gives CASSPRTGGVKNIQYF. The full variable domain, its missing parts supplied by reference TRBV9 and TRBJ2-4, is DSGVTQTPKHLITATGQRVTLRCSPRSGDLSVYWYQQSLDQGLQFLIQYYNGEERAKGNILERFSAQQFPDLHSELNLSSLELGDSALYFCASSPRTGGVKNIQYFGAGTRLSVL.

This clone appeared once. As DNA, the CDR3 is TGTGCCAGCAGTCTTCCGGGGGCAGGCTCTGGGGCCAACGTCCTGACTTTC. Protein sequence: CASSLPGAGSGANVLTF. The chain carries TRBV2 and TRBJ2-6, with D perhaps assigned TRBD1 or TRBD2 (6 bases each). Germline-derived CDR1 and CDR2 are SNHLY and FYNNEI. CDR3 length equals 17 residues. The V end was cut by 5 bases, the J end by 0 bases, with 14 bases between.

This chain connects TRBV5-6 to TRBJ2-7; D may match TRBD1 or TRBD2 (6 bases each). The CDR3 loop spans 14 amino acids. The germline CDR1 and CDR2 sequences are SGHDT and YYEEEE. Trimming stripped 3 bases from V and 2 bases from J, with 12 bases between. The CDR3 DNA sequence: TGTGCCAGCAGCTCCCCGGAGGGGGCCTACGAGCAGTACTTC. Its protein product is CASSSPEGAYEQYF.

The chain employs TRBV5-4 and TRBJ1-1; 7 bases line up with TRBD1. With V trimmed by 2 bases and J by 1 base, 8 bases remained unmatched. Germline V gene sequence: CDR1 SGHNT, CDR2 YYREEE (reference sequence). This CDR3 spans 16 amino acids. The CDR3 reads CASSLLAGTANTEAFF. CDR3 DNA: TGTGCCAGCAGCTTATTGGCCGGGACAGCGAACACTGAAGCTTTCTTT.

This clone was recorded once. The rearrangement uses TRBV9 and TRBJ1-2, with D uncertain. The CDR3 contains 14 residues. Trimming pared 6 bases from V and 0 bases from J, leaving 12 bases between. The germline V gene encodes CDR1 SGDLS and CDR2 YYNGEE. As DNA, the CDR3 is TGTGCCAGCAAACAGTCTTTGGCTAACTATGGCTACACCTTC. Residues: CASKQSLANYGYTF.

The rearrangement links TRBV30 to TRBJ2-5; 8 bases line up with TRBD2. The J call could be wrong; TRBJ2-7 is a better fit for the DNA end. This CDR3 is built from 14 residues. Germline CDR1 GTSNPN, CDR2 SVGIG (reference sequence). The chain's CDR3 is CAWSVGGRSLEQYF. DNA for the CDR3: TGTGCCTGGAGTGTAGGCGGGAGGTCTCTCGAGCAGTACTTC.

The V and J genes are TRBV4-2 and TRBJ2-7, with 8 bases lining up with TRBD2. The germline V gene encodes CDR1 LGHNA and CDR2 YNFKEQ. This CDR3 has 15 amino acids. V was clipped by 0 bases and J by 2 bases; unmatched bases: 3. CDR3 amino acids: CASSQETSGPYEQYF. DNA for the CDR3: TGTGCCAGCAGCCAAGAAACTAGCGGTCCCTACGAGCAGTACTTC.

V usage is TRBV15 and J usage is TRBJ2-7; possibly TRBD2 for D (6 bases). The CDR3 sequence is 16 residues long. V gave up 1 base and J gave up 6 bases, with 19 bases separating them. Germline V CDR1 and CDR2: LNHNV, YYDKDF (reference sequence). DNA for the CDR3: TGTGCCACCAGCAGAGTACTAGCTGAAGCTAACCCCGAGCAGTACTTC. Protein: CATSRVLAEANPEQYF.

This rearrangement joins TRBV18 to TRBJ2-2; D remains ambiguous. This CDR3 contains 18 residues. V was pared by 6 bases and J by 7 bases, with 27 bases between. Germline values: CDR1 KGHSH, CDR2 LQKENI. The CDR3 loop is CASSLQASRRTQHGELFF. As DNA, the CDR3 is TGTGCCAGCTCCCTCCAGGCGTCAAGGCGGACGCAACACGGGGAGCTGTTTTTT.

This chain links TRBV28 with TRBJ2-1, with D perhaps matching TRBD1 (6 bases). This CDR3 is built from 15 residues. Germline V gene sequence: CDR1 MDHEN, CDR2 SYDVKM. V shed 0 bases and J shed 1 base, with 7 bases lying between them. CDR3 loop: CASSLWQGSYNEQFF. The CDR3 DNA reads as TGTGCCAGCAGTTTATGGCAGGGGTCCTACAATGAGCAGTTCTTC.

The CDR3 protein is CASSARPGVGRSPLHF. The CDR3 DNA sequence: TGTGCCAGCAGTGCTAGACCAGGGGTCGGGCGTTCACCCCTCCACTTT. The genes are TRBV28 and TRBJ1-6, with D perhaps matching TRBD1 (6 bases). This CDR3 comprises 16 residues. V lost 5 bases, J lost 9 bases, and 20 bases lay in between. Germline CDR1 and CDR2: MDHEN and SYDVKM.

The chain links TRBV27 to TRBJ1-6; D may be TRBD1 (6 bases). This CDR3 region has 17 residues. Trimming took off 7 bases at V and 2 bases at J, with 18 bases between the two ends. The germline CDR1 and CDR2 sequences are MNHEY and SMNVEV (reference sequence). The CDR3, as DNA: TGTGCCAGCACCATAGGGACGCCAGGGGCCTATAATTCACCCCTCCACTTT. Its translation is CASTIGTPGAYNSPLHF.

In its sample, this clone was seen once. The CDR3 region is CASSSQPVYEQYF. CDR3 sequence (DNA): TGTGCCAGCAGTTCCCAGCCGGTTTACGAGCAGTACTTC. The V gene is TRBV28, the J gene TRBJ2-5; no definite D call. The J call may be wrong; the DNA end is better matched by TRBJ2-7. This CDR3 has 13 amino acids. CDR1 MDHEN and CDR2 SYDVKM come from the germline V gene.

The gene calls are TRBV28 and TRBJ2-7; 9 nucleotides agree with TRBD1. Germline V gives CDR1 MDHEN, CDR2 SYDVKM. The CDR3 runs to 16 residues. Losses at the gene ends were 6 bases for V and 7 bases for J; bases not matched to a gene: 16. The chain's CDR3 is CASSPTVDRGVGEQYF. In DNA form, the CDR3 reads TGTGCCAGCAGCCCAACCGTTGACAGGGGGGTTGGTGAGCAGTACTTC.

The gene calls are TRBV10-1 and TRBJ2-1; no clear D gene. Germline values: CDR1 WNHNN, CDR2 SYGVQD (reference sequence). Trimming removed 4 bases at V and 3 bases at J, with 10 bases between. The CDR3 has 14 residues. CDR3 sequence: CASSGEGRYNEQFF. The CDR3 DNA is TGCGCCAGCAGTGGCGAAGGCCGCTACAATGAGCAGTTCTTC.

J is TRBJ1-2 and V is TRBV7-2; tentative D call: TRBD1 (5 bases). This CDR3 is built from 14 residues. CDR1 and CDR2 from the germline V gene are SGHTA and FQGNSA. V was pared by 4 bases and J by 8 bases, with 17 bases between. Written as DNA, the CDR3 is TGTGCCAGCAGCTCCGGGCAGGGACTAGGCGGCTACACCTTC. Translated, it gives CASSSGQGLGGYTF.

The gene calls are TRBV28 and TRBJ1-3, with TRBD1 as a possible D gene (5 bases). This CDR3 spans 15 amino acids. Trimming cost V 3 bases and J 1 base, with 10 bases left between them. Germline V gives CDR1 MDHEN, CDR2 SYDVKM. The CDR3 DNA reads TGTGCCAGCAGTTTTGGTTGGGGGTCTGGAAACACCATATATTTT. Protein: CASSFGWGSGNTIYF.